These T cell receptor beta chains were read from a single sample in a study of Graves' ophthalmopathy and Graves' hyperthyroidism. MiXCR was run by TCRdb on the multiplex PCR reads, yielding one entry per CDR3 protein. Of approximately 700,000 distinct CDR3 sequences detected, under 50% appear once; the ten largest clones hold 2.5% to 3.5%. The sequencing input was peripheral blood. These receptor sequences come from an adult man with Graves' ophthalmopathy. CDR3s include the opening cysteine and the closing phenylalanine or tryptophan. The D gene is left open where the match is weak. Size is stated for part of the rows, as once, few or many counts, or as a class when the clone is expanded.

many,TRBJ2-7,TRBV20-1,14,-,TGCAGTGCTAGGGACGGGGCCAGCTCCTACGAGCAGTACTTC,CSARDGASSYEQYF
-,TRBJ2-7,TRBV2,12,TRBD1,TGTGCCAGCAGGCGGACAGGGGCCGAGCAGTACTTC,CASRRTGAEQYF
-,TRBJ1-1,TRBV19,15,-,TGTGCCAGCCAAGATCCGCGTAGGGGCGGTACTGAAGCTTTCTTT,CASQDPRRGGTEAFF
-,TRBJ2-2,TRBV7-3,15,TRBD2,TGTGCCAGCAGCCCTACTAGCGCGAACACCGGGGAGCTGTTTTTT,CASSPTSANTGELFF
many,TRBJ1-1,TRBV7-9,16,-,TGTGCCAGCAGCTTAGCGCAGCGTAGTTGGGACACTGAAGCTTTCTTT,CASSLAQRSWDTEAFF
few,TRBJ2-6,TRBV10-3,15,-,TGTGCCAGCACCTATGGGGGGGCAGGGGCCAACGTCCTGACTTTC,CASTYGGAGANVLTF
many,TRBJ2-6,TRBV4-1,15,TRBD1,TGCGCCAGCAGCCTACAGGGGTTTGGGGCCAACGTCCTGACTTTC,CASSLQGFGANVLTF
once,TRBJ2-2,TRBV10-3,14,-,TGTGCCAGCAGAGATCGTGAGAACACCGGGGAGCTGTTTTTT,CASRDRENTGELFF
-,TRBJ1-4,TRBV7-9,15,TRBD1,TGTGCCAGCAGCTTTCCACAGGGGATGTCTGAAAAACTGTTTTTT,CASSFPQGMSEKLFF
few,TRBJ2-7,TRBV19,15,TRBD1,TGTGCCAGTAGTATCCCGGGACAGGGAAACTCCGAGCAGTACTTC,CASSIPGQGNSEQYF
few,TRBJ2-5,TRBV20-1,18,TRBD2,TGCAGTGCTTCAGCTACCGGGACTAGCGGGGGGGCGGCAGAGACCCAGTACTTC,CSASATGTSGGAAETQYF
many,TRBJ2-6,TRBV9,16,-,TGTGCCAGCAGCGTAGGAGGGGCTGATGGGGCCAACGTCCTGACTTTC,CASSVGGADGANVLTF
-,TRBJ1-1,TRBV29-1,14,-,TGCAGCGTTGAAGGACAGCTCTGGGGCACTGAAGCTTTCTTT,CSVEGQLWGTEAFF